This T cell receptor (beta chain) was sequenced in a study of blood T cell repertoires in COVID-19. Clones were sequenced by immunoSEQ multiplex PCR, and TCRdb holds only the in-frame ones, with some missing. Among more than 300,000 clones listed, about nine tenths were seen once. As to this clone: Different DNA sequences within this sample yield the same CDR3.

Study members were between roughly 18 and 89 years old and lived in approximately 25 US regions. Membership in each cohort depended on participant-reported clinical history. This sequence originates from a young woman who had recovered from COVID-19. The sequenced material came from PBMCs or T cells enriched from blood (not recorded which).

This CDR3 is CASSLGTGYGYTF. For the CDR3, the DNA is TGCGCCAGCAGCTTGGGGACAGGGTATGGCTACACCTTC. This chain connects TRBV5-1 to TRBJ1-2, with 8 bases matching TRBD1. Germline values: CDR1 SGHRS, CDR2 YFSETQ. This CDR3 contains 13 residues. The J segment lost 5 bases and the V segment lost 0 bases, leaving 0 bases of the junction unmatched.